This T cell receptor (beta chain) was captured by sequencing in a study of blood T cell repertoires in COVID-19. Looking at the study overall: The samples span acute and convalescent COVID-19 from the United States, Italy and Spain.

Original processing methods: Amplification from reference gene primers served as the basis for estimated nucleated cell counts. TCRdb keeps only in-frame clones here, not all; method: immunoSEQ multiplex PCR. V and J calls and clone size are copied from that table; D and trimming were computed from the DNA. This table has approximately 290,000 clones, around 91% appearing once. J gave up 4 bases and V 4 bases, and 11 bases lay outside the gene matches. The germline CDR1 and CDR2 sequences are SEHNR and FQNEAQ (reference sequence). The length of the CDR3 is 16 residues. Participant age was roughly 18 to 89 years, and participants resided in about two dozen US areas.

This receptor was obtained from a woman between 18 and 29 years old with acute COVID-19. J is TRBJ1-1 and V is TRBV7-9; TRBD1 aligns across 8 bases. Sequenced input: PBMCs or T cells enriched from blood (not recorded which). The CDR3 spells CASSSPAGGLGTEAFF. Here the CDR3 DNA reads TGTGCCAGCAGCTCCCCTGCAGGGGGCTTGGGCACTGAAGCTTTCTTT.